The 25 T cell receptor beta chains below come from one sample, sequenced in a study of cytomegalovirus exposure and HLA in healthy donors. PCR used 60 Vbeta primers and 13 Jbeta primers. Generated by immunoSEQ multiplex PCR, the TCRdb table keeps only in-frame clones and is missing some. Of about 160,000 clones detected, about four fifths appear once; the ten largest clones hold approximately 2.4%. Sequenced: PBMCs. The source of these receptors is a male donor in good health and CMV-seronegative.

This clone has only a few counts. One end of the junction varies from germline; a read error may be responsible. The chain links TRBV29-1 to TRBJ1-1; TRBD1 might be the D (6 bases). The CDR3 is 11 amino acids. CDR1 SQVTM and CDR2 ANQGSEA come from the germline V gene. This CDR3 reads CSSVRDTEAFF. The CDR3 nucleotides read TGCAGCTCCGTTCGGGACACCGAAGCTTTCTTT.

This chain connects TRBV19 to TRBJ2-3, with a tentative D call TRBD1 (5 bases). V lost 7 bases and J lost 5, with 7 bases in between. There are 11 residues in the CDR3. CDR1 is LNHDA and CDR2 is SQIVND in the germline V gene (reference sequence). DNA of the CDR3: TGTGCCAGTAAGGGGATAGATACGCAGTATTTT. It translates to CASKGIDTQYF.

The chain carries TRBV28 and TRBJ1-3; 10 bases fit TRBD1. CDR1 is MDHEN, CDR2 SYDVKM, per germline. J lost 4 bases, V lost 2 bases, and 2 bases had no gene match. CDR3 length: 15 residues. Here the CDR3 reads CASSLGTGAGNTIYF. The CDR3 bases are TGTGCCAGCAGTTTAGGGACAGGGGCAGGAAACACCATATATTTT.

This clone came up a few times. The chain recombines TRBV19 with TRBJ1-2; D might be TRBD1 (5 bases). Looked up from germline, CDR1 is LNHDA and CDR2 is SQIVND (reference sequence). The CDR3 contains 13 residues. Trimming stripped 0 bases from V and 4 bases from J, with 6 bases between. The CDR3 here is CASSIDRAYGYTF. The CDR3 bases are TGTGCCAGTAGTATAGACAGGGCCTATGGCTACACCTTC.

The gene calls are TRBV5-1 and TRBJ2-2; 14 bases are a match to TRBD2. V was pared by 3 bases and J by 5 bases, with 6 bases of the junction left unmatched. This CDR3 comprises 17 residues. Germline CDR1 reads SGHRS; CDR2 reads YFSETQ. Written as DNA, the CDR3 is TGCGCCAGCAGCTGGGGACTAGCGGGGGTTCTTACCGGGGAGCTGTTTTTT. The encoded protein is CASSWGLAGVLTGELFF.

V gene TRBV7-2 combines with J gene TRBJ1-5, with 8 bases fitting TRBD1. In germline, CDR1 is SGHTA, CDR2 FQGNSA. This CDR3 spans 15 amino acids. J gave up 7 bases and V 1 base, and 6 bases lay outside the gene matches. The DNA for the CDR3 is TGTGCCAGCAGCTTAGATAGGACAGGGCCCCAGCCCCAGCATTTT. Protein product: CASSLDRTGPQPQHF.

The V and J genes are TRBV5-1 and TRBJ2-2; TRBD2 agrees at 14 bases. With 4 bases clipped from V and 5 bases from J, the junction kept 1 base outside the gene matches. CDR1 SGHRS and CDR2 YFSETQ come from the germline V gene. This CDR3 is built from 15 residues. The CDR3 spells CASSRTSGRTGELFF. DNA of the CDR3: TGCGCCAGCAGCCGGACTAGCGGGAGGACCGGGGAGCTGTTTTTT. The variable domain in full, with the rest retrieved from reference TRBV5-1 and TRBJ2-2, is KAGVTQTPRYLIKTRGQQVTLSCSPISGHRSVSWYQQTPGQGLQFLFEYFSETQRNKGNFPGRFSGRQFSNSRSEMNVSTLELGDSALYLCASSRTSGRTGELFFGEGSRLTVL.

The rearrangement links TRBV7-9 to TRBJ2-6; possibly TRBD1 for D (5 bases). V was trimmed by 4 bases and J by 0 bases, leaving 13 bases between them. The germline CDR1 and CDR2 sequences are SEHNR and FQNEAQ (reference sequence). The CDR3 covers 17 residues. The CDR3 protein is CASSSRLRDSGANVLTF. CDR3 nucleotide sequence: TGTGCCAGCAGCTCGCGCCTCAGGGACTCTGGGGCCAACGTCCTGACTTTC.

This clone was counted a single time. The chain recombines TRBV7-2 with TRBJ2-7, with a possible D match to TRBD2 (6 bases). Germline CDR1 SGHTA, CDR2 FQGNSA. The CDR3 consists of 14 residues. Between the trimmed V and J ends, which lost 1 base and 6 bases, there was a span of 13 bases. Written as DNA, the CDR3 is TGTGCCAGCAGCTTAGGCGGGGAGATTGTCGAGCAGTACTTC. Protein: CASSLGGEIVEQYF. Full variable domain (outside the CDR3, taken from reference TRBV7-2 and TRBJ2-7): GAGVSQSPSNKVTEKGKDVELRCDPISGHTALYWYRQSLGQGLEFLIYFQGNSAPDKSGLPSDRFSAERTGGSVSTLTIQRTQQEDSAVYLCASSLGGEIVEQYFGPGTRLTVT.

The chain has TRBV19 and TRBJ1-3, with unresolved D. CDR1 and CDR2 (germline): LNHDA, SQIVND (reference sequence). There are 14 residues in the CDR3. Trimming removed 5 bases from V and 3 bases from J, with 11 bases in between. For the CDR3, the DNA is TGTGCCAGTAGTCGCCCGGGGTTTGGAAACACCATATATTTT. It is translated as CASSRPGFGNTIYF.

The chain uses TRBV15 and TRBJ2-1, with TRBD2 matching 10 bases. Germline V lookup: CDR1 LNHNV, CDR2 YYDKDF (reference sequence). This CDR3 is built from 16 residues. V gave up 0 bases and J gave up 5 bases; unmatched junction bases: 4. This CDR3 reads CATSRDKRGGDNEQFF. The DNA of the CDR3 is TGTGCCACCAGCAGAGATAAGCGGGGGGGGGACAATGAGCAGTTCTTC.

V usage is TRBV7-3 and J usage is TRBJ2-7; TRBD2 might be the D (7 bases). This CDR3 comprises 14 residues. Germline V gives CDR1 SGHTA, CDR2 FQGTGA. V was cut by 1 base and J by 2 bases, with 9 bases left in between. CDR3 coding DNA: TGTGCCAGCAGCTTAAGGGGGGGCCCCTACGAGCAGTACTTC. The encoded protein is CASSLRGGPYEQYF.

This clone came up a few times. The rearrangement joins TRBV4-3 to TRBJ1-2, with D perhaps TRBD1 (5 bases). The germline CDR1 and CDR2 sequences are LGHNA and YSLEER. There are 14 residues in the CDR3. With 1 base removed from V and 4 bases from J, the gap between germline ends came to 10 bases. CDR3 loop: CASSQGQQLYGYTF. The DNA of the CDR3 is TGCGCCAGCAGCCAAGGACAGCAACTCTATGGCTACACCTTC.

The J gene is TRBJ1-1, the V gene TRBV12-5; no firm D call. The V and J ends lost 9 bases and 2 bases respectively, with 16 bases between them. Germline CDR1 reads LGHNT; CDR2 reads FRNRAP. CDR3 size: 14 residues. The CDR3 loop reads CARANWSRNTEAFF. CDR3 sequence (DNA): TGTGCTAGGGCAAATTGGAGTCGAAACACTGAAGCTTTCTTT.

The chain links TRBV7-3 to TRBJ2-3; possible D gene TRBD1, 5 bases. Trimming took 4 bases from V and 0 from J, leaving 17 bases between them. Germline CDR1 SGHTA, CDR2 FQGTGA. The CDR3 is 17 residues long. The CDR3 spells CASSSLFTGPSTDTQYF. The CDR3 bases are TGTGCCAGCAGCTCCCTTTTTACAGGACCCAGCACAGATACGCAGTATTTT.

The rearrangement uses TRBV6-1 and TRBJ2-1, with 12 bases aligning to TRBD2. The CDR3 totals 16 residues. With 3 bases clipped from V and 4 bases from J, the junction kept 4 bases outside the gene matches. Per the germline V gene, CDR1 is MNHNS and CDR2 is SASEGT. CDR3 in amino acids: CASSDWTSGAYNEQFF. The CDR3 DNA is TGTGCCAGCAGTGATTGGACTAGCGGGGCATACAATGAGCAGTTCTTC.

This clone was counted between two and nine times. The chain links TRBV6-1 to TRBJ1-5; possible D gene TRBD1, 5 bases. The germline V gene has CDR1 MNHNS and CDR2 SASEGT. The germline V and J ends were trimmed by 1 base and 7 bases, with 17 bases remaining between them. CDR3 length: 16 amino acids. The CDR3 coding sequence is TGTGCCAGCAGTGAAGATATGGGCAGGGTAGGGCAGCCCCAGCATTTT. This encodes CASSEDMGRVGQPQHF.

The DNA for the CDR3 is TGTGCCAGCAGCCCTAGACTAGCGGCGAACACCGGGGAGCTGTTTTTT. Its translation is CASSPRLAANTGELFF. The J gene is TRBJ2-2, the V gene TRBV7-2; 9 nucleotides line up with TRBD2. CDR1 and CDR2 from the germline V gene are SGHTA and FQGNSA. This CDR3 is 16 amino acids long. V lost 5 bases and J lost 0; bases outside the gene matches: 4.

V gene TRBV5-6 combines with J gene TRBJ2-3; D may be TRBD2 (6 bases). The V gene's germline CDR1 is SGHDT and CDR2 YYEEEE. The V end was cut by 4 bases, the J end by 1 base, with 16 bases between. The CDR3 extends over 16 amino acids. In DNA form, the CDR3 reads TGTGCCAGCAGCCCTAGTTCGGGGGTGCGCACAGATACGCAGTATTTT. Translation gives CASSPSSGVRTDTQYF.

The sample holds one count of this clone. The J gene is TRBJ1-4, the V gene TRBV9; D is perhaps TRBD1 (5 bases). V was shortened by 0 bases and J by 8 bases, with 14 bases between the two germline ends. CDR3 length: 15 amino acids. In germline, CDR1 is SGDLS, CDR2 YYNGEE. The CDR3 coding sequence is TGTGCCAGCAGCGTAGAGGGACTCGGATCCGAAAAACTGTTTTTT. This translates into CASSVEGLGSEKLFF.

The chain links TRBV7-8 to TRBJ1-4, with unresolved D. V lost 5 bases, J lost 1 base, and 11 bases lay in between. The germline gives CDR1 SGHVS, CDR2 FQNEAQ. The CDR3 consists of 15 residues. In DNA, the CDR3 is TGTGCCAGCAGCCTTTTCCGGGGAACTAATGAAAAACTGTTTTTT. This translates into CASSLFRGTNEKLFF.

The chain joins TRBV6-1 to TRBJ1-4; 7 nucleotides line up with TRBD1. This CDR3 region has 15 residues. J gave up 6 bases and V 6 bases, and 10 bases lay outside the gene matches. Germline V CDR1 and CDR2: MNHNS, SASEGT. The CDR3 DNA follows: TGTGCCAGCAGCTATTTACAGGGGATTGATGAAAAACTGTTTTTT. This gives the protein CASSYLQGIDEKLFF.

The gene calls are TRBV5-4 and TRBJ2-7; TRBD1 aligns across 7 bases. With 1 base clipped from V and 3 bases from J, the junction kept 4 bases outside the gene matches. There are 14 residues in the CDR3. Germline loops: CDR1 SGHNT, CDR2 YYREEE (reference sequence). The CDR3: CASSLTGDNYEQYF. The CDR3 nucleotides are TGTGCCAGCAGCTTGACAGGGGACAACTACGAGCAGTACTTC.

V gene TRBV4-3 combines with J gene TRBJ2-1, with 8 positions matching TRBD2. The germline gives CDR1 LGHNA, CDR2 YSLEER. CDR3 size: 16 residues. Trimming at V came to 0 bases and at J to 10 bases, leaving 11 bases not matched to a gene. In DNA, the CDR3 is TGCGCCAGCAGCCAAGAACTCGGGGGGGCGTTATTCGAGCAGTTCTTC. Amino acids: CASSQELGGALFEQFF.

The chain has TRBV11-2 and TRBJ2-5; no definite D call. Germline values: CDR1 SGHAT, CDR2 FQNNGV. The V end was cut by 4 bases, the J end by 5 bases, with 14 bases between. The CDR3 consists of 14 residues. This CDR3 is CASSSLAVWETQYF. CDR3 DNA sequence: TGTGCCAGCAGCTCCCTGGCGGTATGGGAGACCCAGTACTTC.